The 23 T cell receptor beta chains below all came from one sample that was sequenced in a study of cytomegalovirus exposure and HLA in healthy donors (dated by TCRdb to between 2016 and 2019). Library construction relied on the immunoSEQ multiplex PCR assay. The multiplex PCR relied on a mix of 60 forward primers for TCR Vbeta segments and 13 reverse primers for TCR Jbeta segments. Entries here come from immuneACCESS through TCRdb and include only in-frame sequences with V and J called. Some clones fail to appear in such tables; in the studies checked, an unresolved V gene covers under half of the shortfall, and the cause of the remainder is unknown. This sample lists 130,000 to 150,000 clones; roughly three quarters were detected once. The ten largest clones represent approximately 2% of the sample. The sequenced sample was PBMCs. The receptors were sampled from a woman between 35 and 50 years old in good health and CMV-seronegative.

The rearrangement joins TRBV10-3 to TRBJ2-1; TRBD1 aligns across 8 bases. The CDR3 consists of 17 residues. The J segment lost 1 base and the V segment lost 7 bases, leaving 12 bases of the junction unmatched. The V gene's germline CDR1 is ENHRY and CDR2 SYGVKD. The CDR3 nucleotides read TGTGCCATCACCAAGAACCAGGGGGCTAGATCCTACAATGAGCAGTTCTTC. Translation gives CAITKNQGARSYNEQFF.

The rearrangement uses TRBV2 and TRBJ1-5; D call uncertain. V was trimmed by 2 bases and J by 6 bases, leaving 17 bases between them. The CDR3 runs to 16 residues. Germline CDR1 and CDR2: SNHLY and FYNNEI. CDR3 bases: TGTGCCAGCAGTGAAAGGCCGGGGAAGAGCCGTCAGCCCCAGCATTTT. This encodes CASSERPGKSRQPQHF.

The rearrangement joins TRBV14 to TRBJ2-3, with D perhaps matching TRBD2 (5 bases). Germline CDR1 is SGHDN and CDR2 is FVKESK. CDR3 length: 18 amino acids. V dropped 1 base and J dropped 3 bases, with 20 bases sitting between them. The CDR3 is CASSQVVKDSRLTDTQYF. CDR3 coding DNA: TGTGCCAGCAGCCAAGTTGTGAAGGACTCCAGACTAACAGATACGCAGTATTTT. The full variable domain, completed using reference TRBV14 and TRBJ2-3, is EAGVTQFPSHSVIEKGQTVTLRCDPISGHDNLYWYRRVMGKEIKFLLHFVKESKQDESGMPNNRFLAERTGGTYSTLKVQPAELEDSGVYFCASSQVVKDSRLTDTQYFGPGTRLTVL.

The chain links TRBV6-5 to TRBJ1-6, with a tentative D call TRBD1 (6 bases). Trimming took 6 bases from V and 7 from J, leaving 13 bases between them. This CDR3 has 14 amino acids. The V gene's germline CDR1 is MNHEY and CDR2 SVGAGI. DNA of the CDR3: TGTGCCAGCAGCTCGATAGGGGGAAATTCACCCCTCCACTTT. It is translated as CASSSIGGNSPLHF.

CDR3 in amino acids: CASSPRGRDRSKYF. The DNA of the CDR3 is TGTGCCAGCAGCCCCAGGGGGCGCGATCGATCGAAGTACTTC. The J gene is TRBJ2-4, the V gene TRBV5-6; 8 bases map to TRBD1. Germline CDR1 SGHDT, CDR2 YYEEEE. The CDR3 length is 14 residues. V shed 4 bases and J 14 bases; nucleotides not matched to a gene: 14.

Only a few counts were recorded for this clone. V is TRBV5-5 and J is TRBJ1-1; the match to TRBD1 covers 7 bases. This CDR3 contains 13 residues. Germline V lookup: CDR1 SGHKS, CDR2 YYEKEE (reference sequence). J was trimmed by 3 bases and V by 4 bases; bases with no gene match: 3. The CDR3 sequence: CASSIDRDTEAFF. Written as DNA, the CDR3 is TGTGCCAGCAGCATCGACAGGGACACTGAAGCTTTCTTT.

The chain joins TRBV7-9 to TRBJ2-1; TRBD2 might be the D (6 bases). The CDR3 has 17 residues. CDR1 and CDR2 (germline): SEHNR, FQNEAQ (reference sequence). Trimming cost V 5 bases and J 4 bases, with 21 bases left between them. In nucleotides, the CDR3 is TGTGCCAGCAGCCGCCCGGGTCGGCGGGAACATTACAATGAGCAGTTCTTC. Its translation: CASSRPGRREHYNEQFF.

The rearrangement links TRBV10-3 to TRBJ1-5; TRBD1 agrees at 7 bases. Per the germline V gene, CDR1 is ENHRY and CDR2 is SYGVKD. With 3 bases clipped from V and 4 bases from J, the junction kept 3 bases outside the gene matches. This CDR3 contains 14 residues. The CDR3 bases are TGTGCCATCAGTGACTCAGGGGGGAATCAGCCCCAGCATTTT. Protein product: CAISDSGGNQPQHF.

This clone was observed a handful of times. The chain recombines TRBV4-2 with TRBJ2-7, with D maybe TRBD2 (5 bases). Germline V gene sequence: CDR1 LGHNA, CDR2 YNFKEQ. The CDR3 extends over 15 amino acids. V lost 6 bases to trimming and J lost 1 base, with 16 bases between them. The CDR3 nucleotides are TGTGCCAGCAGTTACGAGGGCGACTCATCCTACGAGCAGTACTTC. Translating gives CASSYEGDSSYEQYF.

The chain couples TRBV27 to TRBJ2-7, with unresolved D. Trimming left V 2 bases short and J 6 bases short, with 17 bases between. Germline V gene sequence: CDR1 MNHEY, CDR2 SMNVEV (reference sequence). The CDR3 length is 15 residues. The CDR3 bases are TGTGCCAGCAGTTTAGTGGCAGTACACCCTCGCGAGCAGTACTTC. It is translated as CASSLVAVHPREQYF.

V and J are TRBV27 and TRBJ2-7; D is possibly TRBD2 (10 bases). V lost 5 bases, J lost 5 bases, and 37 bases lay in between. Germline CDR1 MNHEY, CDR2 SMNVEV (reference sequence). This CDR3 spans 21 amino acids. The CDR3 sequence: CASSLRDRVFLAGAHRNEQYF. The CDR3 DNA reads TGTGCCAGCAGTCTCCGGGACAGGGTGTTTCTAGCGGGAGCTCACAGGAACGAGCAGTACTTC.

The genes are TRBV6-5 and TRBJ2-1, with D possibly being TRBD1 (5 bases). The CDR3 spans 15 residues. Germline CDR1 MNHEY, CDR2 SVGAGI. V gave up 4 bases and J gave up 6 bases, with 16 bases separating them. In DNA, the CDR3 is TGTGCCAGCAGTTCCCGGACATCTCTGAGCAATGAGCAGTTCTTC. Amino acid sequence: CASSSRTSLSNEQFF.

The chain recombines TRBV2 with TRBJ1-5; a possible D gene is TRBD1 (6 bases). With 3 bases removed from V and 4 bases from J, the gap between germline ends came to 13 bases. Per germline, CDR1 SNHLY and CDR2 FYNNEI. The CDR3 is 15 amino acids. CDR3 amino acids: CASSDPGTINQPQHF. The DNA of the CDR3 is TGTGCCAGCAGTGATCCAGGGACAATTAATCAGCCCCAGCATTTT.

This clone was counted only a few times. The CDR3 loop is CASSALAGAFYEQYF. CDR3 sequence (DNA): TGTGCCAGTAGTGCCCTAGCGGGGGCATTCTACGAGCAGTACTTC. The chain employs TRBV19 and TRBJ2-7, with 10 positions matching TRBD2. The CDR3 is 15 residues long. The J segment lost 3 bases and the V segment lost 5 bases, leaving 7 bases of the junction unmatched. Germline V gene data show CDR1 as LNHDA and CDR2 as SQIVND (reference sequence). Looking up the rest from reference TRBV19 and TRBJ2-7 gives the full variable domain: DGGITQSPKYLFRKEGQNVTLSCEQNLNHDAMYWYRQDPGQGLRLIYYSQIVNDFQKGDIAEGYSVSREKKESFPLTVTSAQKNPTAFYLCASSALAGAFYEQYFGPGTRLTVT.

This clone was counted only a few times. The chain couples TRBV7-7 to TRBJ2-5, with TRBD1 identical over 7 bases. Unmatched junction bases numbered 8, after V lost 11 bases and J lost 5 bases. The CDR3 spans 12 residues. The germline gives CDR1 SSHAT, CDR2 FNYEAQ (reference sequence). CDR3 loop: CALSRGKETQYF. Here the CDR3 DNA reads TGTGCCCTAAGCAGGGGGAAGGAGACCCAGTACTTC.

The chain couples TRBV19 to TRBJ1-2; 7 positions match TRBD1. Looked up from germline, CDR1 is LNHDA and CDR2 is SQIVND (reference sequence). The CDR3 is made up of 17 amino acids. Trimming removed 3 bases from V and 8 bases from J; junction bases left unmatched: 18. The CDR3 protein is CASSILSQGQYRGGYTF. Here the CDR3 DNA reads TGTGCCAGTAGTATTCTCTCACAGGGCCAATACAGGGGCGGCTACACCTTC.

The chain has TRBV6-6 and TRBJ1-1; TRBD1 might be the D (6 bases). Germline CDR1 reads MNHNY; CDR2 reads SVGAGI (reference sequence). V lost 5 bases and J lost 0, with 10 bases in between. CDR3 length: 14 amino acids. The CDR3: CASSPQGLNTEAFF. In nucleotides, the CDR3 is TGTGCCAGCAGTCCCCAGGGGCTGAACACTGAAGCTTTCTTT.

The rearrangement uses TRBV10-1 and TRBJ2-5, with 9 nucleotides matching TRBD2. Germline trimming cut 0 bases from V and 2 bases from J; bases unmatched to any gene: 16. Per the germline V gene, CDR1 is WNHNN and CDR2 is SYGVQD (reference sequence). CDR3 length equals 20 residues. This chain's CDR3 is CASSESAGGPSPTTQETQYF. The CDR3 region has the DNA TGCGCCAGCAGTGAGTCCGCGGGAGGGCCGAGTCCTACTACGCAAGAGACCCAGTACTTC.

The chain employs TRBV27 and TRBJ2-7, with 11 bases that match TRBD1. This CDR3 is built from 16 residues. Germline CDR1 is MNHEY and CDR2 is SMNVEV (reference sequence). Trimming cost V 2 bases and J 3 bases; bases outside gene matches: 6. The CDR3 DNA reads as TGTGCCAGCAGTTTACTGGGACAGGGGGGAATCTACGAGCAGTACTTC. This gives the protein CASSLLGQGGIYEQYF.

The chain joins TRBV6-6 to TRBJ1-1; 7 bases agree with TRBD1. Trimming removed 7 bases from V and 3 bases from J; junction bases left unmatched: 5. This CDR3 spans 13 amino acids. Germline V lookup: CDR1 MNHNY, CDR2 SVGAGI (reference sequence). The CDR3 here is CASTGDSDTEAFF. Here the CDR3 DNA reads TGTGCCAGCACCGGGGACAGCGACACTGAAGCTTTCTTT.

The V and J genes are TRBV7-6 and TRBJ2-2, with a possible D match to TRBD1 (6 bases). Germline CDR1 is SGHVS and CDR2 is FNYEAQ. V shed 3 bases and J shed 3 bases, with 8 bases lying between them. The CDR3 is 14 amino acids. The CDR3 protein is CASSFGQYTGELFF. For the CDR3, the DNA is TGTGCCAGCAGCTTCGGACAGTACACCGGGGAGCTGTTTTTT.

This clone has a handful of counts. V gene TRBV10-3 combines with J gene TRBJ1-5; 9 nucleotides agree with TRBD1. V shed 10 bases, J shed 9 bases, and the junction held 10 bases outside the gene matches. This CDR3 comprises 13 residues. Germline CDR1 ENHRY, CDR2 SYGVKD. DNA for the CDR3: TGTGCCACAACGCGGACAGGGGATTCGCCCCAGCATTTT. Residues: CATTRTGDSPQHF.

Worth noting for this clone: Germline is not matched at one junction end, which may reflect a read error. The gene calls are TRBV6-6 and TRBJ1-1, with 9 bases fitting TRBD1. The germline CDR1 and CDR2 sequences are MNHNY and SVGAGI (reference sequence). The CDR3 sequence is 16 residues long. The CDR3 here is CAISVPQTGGNTEAFF. The CDR3 coding sequence is TGTGCCATCAGTGTCCCTCAGACAGGGGGGAACACTGAAGCTTTCTTT.